Following are 14 T cell receptor beta chains from one sample sequenced in a study of blood T cells in healthy people across ages. PCR was performed a second time for about 7 to 11 cycles using a sample-barcoded 5' primer and a J-beta primer mix. Each CDR3 protein is one row after TCRdb ran MiXCR on the 5' RACE reads. The sample lists approximately 1.5 million distinct CDR3 sequences; 40% to 45% were seen once. Sequenced material: blood. These TCRs come from a woman aged 18-30 years in good health.

In this sample, this clonotype turned up a few times. The chain couples TRBV4-1 to TRBJ2-5; D assignment may be TRBD1 or TRBD2 (5 bases each). Germline values: CDR1 MGHRA, CDR2 YSYEKL. The CDR3 sequence is 13 residues long. V was pared by 1 base and J by 13 bases, with 16 bases between. The chain's CDR3 is CASSQVIQGEGYF. The CDR3 bases are TGCGCCAGCAGCCAAGTCATCCAGGGTGAGGGGTACTTC.

The V call is TRBV11-3, the J call TRBJ2-1; D is undetermined. The V end lost 1 base, the J end lost 8 bases, and 9 bases lay between the germline ends. Looked up from germline, CDR1 is SGHNT and CDR2 is YENEEA. There are 13 residues in the CDR3. CDR3 protein: CASSLGSDDEQFF. CDR3 nucleotides: TGTGCCAGCAGCTTAGGGTCAGACGATGAGCAGTTCTTC. The full variable domain, rest sourced from reference TRBV11-3 and TRBJ2-1, is EAGVVQSPRYKIIEKKQPVAFWCNPISGHNTLYWYLQNLGQGPELLIRYENEEAVDDSQLPKDRFSAERLKGVDSTLKIQPAELGDSAVYLCASSLGSDDEQFFGPGTRLTVL.

This clonotype has only a few counts. The chain links TRBV12-3 or TRBV12-4 to TRBJ1-2; 7 bases fit TRBD1. V shed 7 bases and J 7 bases; nucleotides not matched to a gene: 12. The CDR3 consists of 14 residues. The CDR3 DNA follows: TGTGCCAGCAATGGACAGGCGGGTCGTATTGGCTACACCTTC. It is translated as CASNGQAGRIGYTF.

This clonotype was counted many times. V and J are TRBV7-2 and TRBJ2-3; 9 bases agree with TRBD2. The junction had 14 bases not matched to a gene; V was cut back by 4 bases and J by 6 bases. The CDR3 runs to 17 residues. CDR1 is SGHTA, CDR2 FQGNSA, per germline. The CDR3: CASSSVSGSMSSDTQYF. The CDR3 bases are TGTGCCAGCAGCTCCGTTAGCGGGAGCATGTCCTCGGATACGCAGTATTTT.

In DNA, the CDR3 is TGCTCCATGGCCGGACTAGCGGGAAGGAATGAGCAGTACTTC. It specifies CSMAGLAGRNEQYF. The chain is built from TRBV29-1 and TRBJ2-4; TRBD2 aligns across 12 bases. The V gene's germline CDR1 is SQVTM and CDR2 ANQGSEA. The CDR3 length is 14 residues.

The CDR3 is CSARDRPGGVNQPQHF. Here the CDR3 DNA reads TGCAGTGCTAGAGATCGCCCCGGTGGAGTCAATCAGCCCCAGCATTTT. The chain links TRBV20-1 to TRBJ1-5; no clear D gene. Germline values: CDR1 DFQATT, CDR2 SNEGSKA (reference sequence). The CDR3 loop spans 16 amino acids. V lost 0 bases, J lost 3 bases, and 15 bases lay in between.

The chain couples TRBV11-2 to TRBJ1-4, with 7 bases lining up with TRBD1. J lost 7 bases, V lost 8 bases, and 7 bases had no gene match. CDR3 length: 13 amino acids. Germline CDR1 is SGHAT and CDR2 is FQNNGV. The DNA for the CDR3 is TGTGCCAGCGGGAGGGGGCGAGGTGAAAAACTGTTTTTT. Translated, it gives CASGRGRGEKLFF.

The rearrangement uses TRBV25-1 and TRBJ2-1, with 13 bases identical to TRBD2. The V segment lost 4 bases and the J segment 13 bases; nucleotides outside the gene matches: 13. The CDR3 has 16 residues. Germline CDR1 reads MGHDK; CDR2 reads SYGVNS. The CDR3 loop reads CASSGTSGRATETQFF. The CDR3 nucleotides are TGTGCCAGCAGTGGAACTAGCGGGAGGGCCACAGAGACCCAGTTCTTC.

The chain has TRBV15 and TRBJ2-3, with 7 bases identical to TRBD2. The CDR3 spans 15 residues. The germline gives CDR1 LNHNV, CDR2 YYDKDF (reference sequence). V shed 3 bases and J 5 bases; nucleotides not matched to a gene: 8. The chain's CDR3 is CATSRGEGPGDTQYF. The CDR3 DNA follows: TGTGCCACCAGCAGGGGGGAGGGCCCCGGAGATACGCAGTATTTT. The full variable domain, completed using reference TRBV15 and TRBJ2-3, is DAMVIQNPRYQVTQFGKPVTLSCSQTLNHNVMYWYQQKSSQAPKLLFHYYDKDFNNEADTPDNFQSRRPNTSFCFLDIRSPGLGDTAMYLCATSRGEGPGDTQYFGPGTRLTVL.

This clonotype was recorded a few times. The chain is built from TRBV7-2 and TRBJ1-2; the D is unclear. The germline V and J ends were trimmed by 1 base and 2 bases, with 14 bases remaining between them. The CDR3 is 16 residues long. Germline CDR1 and CDR2: SGHTA and FQGNSA. The CDR3 loop is CASSLVGGEANYGYTF. The CDR3 nucleotides read TGTGCCAGCAGCTTAGTCGGTGGGGAGGCCAACTATGGCTACACCTTC.

This clonotype was detected a few times. The genes are TRBV12-3 or TRBV12-4 and TRBJ2-1; 7 nucleotides line up with TRBD2. The junction had 2 bases not matched to a gene; V was cut back by 3 bases and J by 9 bases. This CDR3 is 12 amino acids long. The CDR3 DNA reads TGTGCCAGCAGTTTCCCGGGAGGTGAGCAGTTCTTC. Translating gives CASSFPGGEQFF.

J is TRBJ1-2 and V is TRBV29-1, with unresolved D. The V gene lost 4 bases and the J gene lost 3 bases, with 9 bases spanning the gap. CDR3 length: 12 residues. Germline V gene lookup returns CDR1 SQVTM and CDR2 ANQGSEA. This chain's CDR3 is CSVAGEDYGYTF. CDR3 in DNA: TGCAGCGTTGCCGGGGAGGACTATGGCTACACCTTC.

There are a few counts of this clonotype. This chain joins TRBV9 and TRBJ2-1; D is possibly TRBD1 (5 bases). V was shortened by 4 bases and J by 6 bases, with 11 bases between the two germline ends. The germline V gene encodes CDR1 SGDLS and CDR2 YYNGEE. This CDR3 has 13 amino acids. The chain's CDR3 is CASSLQTANEQFF. The CDR3 DNA is TGTGCCAGCAGCCTCCAGACAGCCAATGAGCAGTTCTTC.

About this clonotype itself: Given a much more abundant clone one base away, this may be a read error. This chain uses TRBV29-1 with TRBJ1-2, with a possible D match to TRBD1 (6 bases). The length of the CDR3 is 16 residues. Germline V gives CDR1 SQVTM, CDR2 ANQGSEA. Trimming left V 7 bases short and J 5 bases short, with 26 bases between. In DNA, the CDR3 is TGCAGCGCCGAGGGTTCACAGGGACCCAACCTGTATGGCTACACCTTC. This sequence encodes CSAEGSQGPNLYGYTF. The whole variable domain, filled in from reference TRBV29-1 and TRBJ1-2, reads SAVISQKPSRDICQRGTSLTIQCQVDSQVTMMFWYRQQPGQSLTLIATANQGSEATYESGFVIDKFPISRPNLTFSTLTVSNMSPEDSSIYLCSAEGSQGPNLYGYTFGSGTRLTVV.